This T cell receptor beta chain was profiled in a study of lymphopenia after photon versus proton radiotherapy. This clone was detected only once. Libraries were prepared by immunoSEQ multiplex PCR; TCRdb keeps only in-frame clonotypes and omits some of them. The table includes more than 25,000 clones, over 80% detected once. V shed 6 bases, J shed 0 bases, and the junction held 3 bases outside the gene matches. This CDR3 has 14 amino acids. Germline CDR1 reads WSHSY; CDR2 reads SAAADI. This receptor was obtained from a woman aged 60-75 years with cholangiocarcinoma. Some clones in this sample may be carry-over from other donors' samples. The specimen comprised peripheral blood, sampled from a patient treated with proton-based radiotherapy. This chain links TRBV10-2 with TRBJ2-7; 9 bases map to TRBD2. The CDR3 is CASRTSGSSYEQYF. The CDR3, as DNA: TGCGCCAGCAGGACTAGCGGTAGCTCCTACGAGCAGTACTTC.